One T cell receptor (beta chain) is described in this entry. This entry comes from a study of OX40 agonist ivuxolimab in advanced cancers. The V gene lost 0 bases and the J gene lost 4 bases, with 19 bases spanning the gap. Germline CDR1 and CDR2: MGHRA and YSYEKL. CDR3 length equals 17 residues. Libraries were prepared by immunoSEQ multiplex PCR; TCRdb keeps only in-frame clonotypes and omits some of them. The sample gives 30,000 to 45,000 clones, 70% to 85% of which show up once; 11% is in the top ten. The chain combines TRBV4-1 with TRBJ2-7; D uncertain. This TCR came from an adult with an advanced solid tumor such as melanoma, head and neck, liver or kidney cancer. The sequenced sample was CD4+ or CD8+ T cells sorted from blood, obtained in a trial of the OX40 agonist ivuxolimab. CDR3 protein: CASSQESSGLGSYEQYF. The CDR3 bases are TGCGCCAGCAGCCAAGAATCCTCCGGGTTGGGATCATACGAGCAGTACTTC.